The T cell receptor beta chain under discussion was sequenced for a study of blood T cells in healthy people across ages (dated by TCRdb to the mid-2010s). About the study as a whole: In model experiments, template switching captured about one uniquely barcoded TCR beta cDNA molecule for every two T cells. Using the same blood draw, the study looked at two additional independent replicas of 1 million unique cDNA reads for two donors, one aged 18 to 30 and the other aged 80 or older. The study measured age-related changes in TCR beta repertoire diversity using deep sequencing normalized with unique cDNA molecular identifiers. To avoid experimental bias, donors of different ages were randomly spread across the sequencing lanes. Four age groups were formed from the donors: young (average roughly 16 years), middle-aged (around 41), aged (more than 55) and long-lived (less than 85).

Donors were a few dozen systemically healthy Caucasian individuals from Russia aged roughly 6 to 95 years. Each donor gave 8 to 10 milliliters of peripheral blood, drawn into EDTA-treated Vacutainer tubes. Ficoll-Paque density-gradient centrifugation was used to isolate PBMCs, with at least 6.5 million per sample. Trizol reagent was used to extract total RNA from the PBMCs, yielding at least 6 micrograms per sample. For every donor, flow cytometry on a PBMC aliquot measured the percentage of naive CD45RAhigh/CD27high T cells. What the authors observed across the whole study: Observed TCR beta diversity correlated strongly with the percentage of naive T cells measured by flow cytometry. Compared with the aged group, the long-lived group had more naive CD4+ T cells, fewer expanded clones and increased TCR diversity, a pattern suggesting age selection. The CMV infection status of donors was not known, potentially confounding age-related changes in expanded clonotypes. As age increased, observed TCR beta diversity per million T cells dropped in a roughly linear way, and a significant reduction was already evident by age 40. Conclusive comparison of naive and antigen-experienced compartments was prevented by the profiling of bulk unsorted PBMCs. Estimates of total diversity based on one million sequenced T cells were regarded as lower bounds and as underestimates.

For this clonotype: It has no known antigen specificity. Germline is not matched at one junction end, which may reflect a read error.

Library method: 5' RACE. The instrument given in TCRdb is Illumina HiSeq 2500. A second PCR of about 6 to 12 cycles was run with a J-beta primer mix and a sample-barcoded 5' primer. A unique molecular identifier was introduced onto each TCR beta cDNA molecule by a template-switch 5' adaptor carrying 12 random nucleotides. Each sample yielded at least 2.5 million CDR3-containing paired-end reads. All of the RNA was converted into first-strand cDNA using the Mint cDNA synthesis kit, with a TRBC-specific oligonucleotide serving as the primer. After uracil-DNA glycosylase treatment, a first 18-cycle PCR used universal primers M1SS and BC2_uni_R on all cDNA. The paper's data handling went like this. Normalization of each sample was performed by random selection of 1 million high-quality reads, each carrying a distinct molecular identifier. Reads with shared molecular identifiers were discarded instead of being binned into consensus sequences. MiTCR, with a Q25 quality threshold and the strictest error-elimination algorithm, was used for CDR3 identification, clonotype clustering and error correction. A nonparametric unseen species model with Euler transformation was used to estimate lower-bound total TCR beta diversity. Through fastp at Q25 and MiXCR, TCRdb rebuilt clones from the public reads, retaining in-frame beta chains. Under each unique CDR3 protein, matching rows form one entry showing the most common genes and DNA. TCRdb's processing, not the authors' own work, is the source of the V and J calls. Within this sample are 1 million or so distinct CDR3 sequences, with under 55% of them counted one time only. In total, the top ten clones hold 15% to 20% of the sample.

This TCR came from a woman aged 55-70 years in good health. The source material was blood.

The nucleotide sequence reads as follows: TGTGCCGGCAGTACCGACAGGGGGCCCTACGAGCAGTACTTC. Translation gives CAGSTDRGPYEQYF. The sequence joins TRBV12-3 or TRBV12-4 to TRBJ2-7; 10 nucleotides in the junction match TRBD1. From cysteine to phenylalanine, the CDR3 is 14 amino acids long. Only the CDR3 DNA is retained, 42 bases long and in frame from the first base.